This TCR beta chain originates from a study of a mutant IDH1 vaccine in newly diagnosed glioma. TCRdb's copy holds only in-frame clones and misses some; the assay was immunoSEQ multiplex PCR. This table has tens of thousands of clones, 88% appearing once. The V end was cut by 4 bases, the J end by 1 base, with 2 bases between. In germline, CDR1 is LNHDA, CDR2 SQIVND (reference sequence). The CDR3 covers 12 residues. Noted time point: week 35, safety follow-up. Doses of 300 ug of mutant IDH1 20-mer peptide were given with topical imiquimod. Patients, over weeks 1, 3, 5, 7, 11, 15, 19 and 23, received a total of eight vaccinations. This clone was seen more than once but under ten times. The antigen remains undetermined.

Sequencing was performed on PBMCs, taken from a glioma patient whose treatment included an IDH1 peptide vaccine. This chain uses TRBV19 with TRBJ1-3; D uncertain. This TCR came from a woman aged 35 to 49 with glioma. The DNA of the CDR3 is TGTGCCAGTAGTAAGTCTGGAAACACCATATATTTT. Translation gives CASSKSGNTIYF.